Listed below are T cell receptor beta chains from one sample, sequenced in a study of cytomegalovirus exposure and HLA in healthy donors. Sequencing was performed with immunoSEQ multiplex PCR; in TCRdb, only in-frame clones are kept and a portion is missing. The sample includes about 240,000 clones, over 70% seen only once; the top ten take 7% to 9%. Sequenced: PBMCs. These receptors all come from an older woman in good health and CMV-seropositive. CDR3s include the opening cysteine and the closing phenylalanine or tryptophan. The D gene is left open where the match is weak. Clone sizes are given selectively: once, few, many, or a class where the clone is expanded.

V	size	J	length	D	DNA	CDR3
TRBV10-3	.	TRBJ1-2	13	.	TGTGCCATCAGTGAGGAGGGCCACTGGGGCTACACCTTC	CAISEEGHWGYTF
TRBV2	once	TRBJ1-5	15	TRBD1	TGTGCCAGCACACCGGGACAGGGGAACAATCAGCCCCAGCATTTT	CASTPGQGNNQPQHF
TRBV18	.	TRBJ1-2	14	.	TGTGCCAGCTCACCAACTGGAGGTAGGAGTGGCTACACCTTC	CASSPTGGRSGYTF
TRBV30	.	TRBJ2-1	16	TRBD2	TGTGCCAGAAGGGAGGTGTCTAGCGGGAGTCGGGCAGAGCAGTTCTTC	CARREVSSGSRAEQFF
TRBV5-4	.	TRBJ1-1	14	.	TGTGCCAGCAGCTCCGGACAGAAGAACACTGAAGCTTTCTTT	CASSSGQKNTEAFF
TRBV19	.	TRBJ1-2	14	.	TGTGCCAGTAGTATCTCGACAGGTCCCAGGGGCTACACCTTC	CASSISTGPRGYTF
TRBV5-5	.	TRBJ1-1	13	TRBD1	TGTGCCAGCAGCTCCGACAGGGACACTGAAGCTTTCTTT	CASSSDRDTEAFF
TRBV5-8	.	TRBJ2-3	14	TRBD2	TGTGCCAGCAGCTACGGACTAGTGGCAGATACGCAGTATTTT	CASSYGLVADTQYF
TRBV27	.	TRBJ2-7	19	TRBD2	TGTGCCAGCAGTTTACTTAGGGGACTAGCGGGAGGGCCAAACTACGAGCAGTACTTC	CASSLLRGLAGGPNYEQYF
TRBV5-5	.	TRBJ2-1	17	TRBD2	TGTGCCAGCAGCTTGGCCCTCCTAGCGGGGGACTACAATGAGCAGTTCTTC	CASSLALLAGDYNEQFF
TRBV2	.	TRBJ1-4	13	.	TGTGCCAGCCACGGGGGGCTGGGAGAAAAACTGTTTTTT	CASHGGLGEKLFF
TRBV19	.	TRBJ1-5	15	.	TGTGCCAGTAGTTCCCCGGCAGGGGTGGTACAGCCCCAGCATTTT	CASSSPAGVVQPQHF
TRBV19	.	TRBJ1-1	11	.	TGTGCCAGTAGCTCTAGTACTGAAGCTTTCTTT	CASSSSTEAFF
TRBV2	.	TRBJ1-1	11	.	TGTGCCAGGAGGGCAGAAACTGAAGCTTTCTTT	CARRAETEAFF
TRBV19	.	TRBJ2-7	14	TRBD1	TGTGCCAGTAGTTCGACAGGGCCGATCTACGAGCAGTACTTC	CASSSTGPIYEQYF
TRBV6-5	.	TRBJ1-1	15	TRBD1	TGTGCCAGCAGCAATCCCGGGACAGCGAACACTGAAGCTTTCTTT	CASSNPGTANTEAFF
TRBV18	.	TRBJ1-5	15	TRBD1	TGTGCCAGCTCACCACAGGGGGCTAGCAATCAGCCCCAGCATTTT	CASSPQGASNQPQHF
TRBV7-3	.	TRBJ2-3	17	TRBD2	TGTGCCAGCAGCCTGAATAGCGGGAGCATGCTTACAGATACGCAGTATTTT	CASSLNSGSMLTDTQYF
TRBV11-2	few	TRBJ2-7	15	.	TGTGCCAGCAGCCTCCTAGGGAGACTCGCCTACGAGCAGTACTTC	CASSLLGRLAYEQYF
TRBV21-1	.	TRBJ2-3	17	.	TGTGCCAGCAGCCAAGCCTTCGGCGGGAGCGGTACAGATACGCAGTATTTT	CASSQAFGGSGTDTQYF
TRBV12-5	.	TRBJ2-7	16	TRBD1	TGTGCTAGTGGTTTGAGGACCGGGACAGGGGCCAGAGAGCAGTACTTC	CASGLRTGTGAREQYF
TRBV4-1	few	TRBJ1-3	17	TRBD1	TGCGCCAGCAGCCAAGTCCTCCGGGACAGTAGAAGAAACACCATATATTTT	CASSQVLRDSRRNTIYF
TRBV23-1	.	TRBJ1-5	14	.	TGCGCCAGCAGTCCCCCGGGGGGGGATCAGCCCCAGCATTTT	CASSPPGGDQPQHF
TRBV29-1	.	TRBJ2-6	15	TRBD1	TGCAGCGTTGAGGACAGGGAGGCTGGGGCCAACGTCCTGACTTTC	CSVEDREAGANVLTF
TRBV5-4	.	TRBJ2-1	15	TRBD2	TGTGCCAGCAGCTTGGGCGGGACTAGCACGTATGAGCAGTTCTTC	CASSLGGTSTYEQFF